Sequencing of this T cell receptor (beta chain) was carried out in a study of blood T cell repertoires in COVID-19. Using immunoSEQ multiplex PCR, the repertoire was profiled, and TCRdb retains in-frame clones only, with some absent. The sample holds a few hundred thousand clones, approximately 84% seen once. CDR1 is WNHNN and CDR2 is SYGVQD in the germline V gene (reference sequence). The J segment lost 0 bases and the V segment lost 4 bases, leaving 8 bases of the junction unmatched. The CDR3 length is 16 residues. This sequence originates from a man aged 45-60 years with acute or convalescent COVID-19. The V gene is TRBV10-1, the J gene TRBJ1-2, with 7 nucleotides matching TRBD1. Specimen: peripheral blood. The chain's CDR3 is CASSGAGGWPNYGYTF. The CDR3, as DNA: TGCGCCAGCAGTGGGGCAGGGGGGTGGCCTAACTATGGCTACACCTTC.